This T cell receptor (beta chain) was captured in a study of identical twins. Study observations and caveats: Beta clonotypes that were abundant in cord blood contained fewer insertions, a pattern absent from memory repertoires.

The CDR3 runs to 17 residues. Trimming left V 1 base short and J 2 bases short, with 15 bases between. Looked up from germline, CDR1 is SGHRS and CDR2 is YFSETQ. Addition of a universal primer site occurred through template switching, and cDNA carried unique molecular identifiers. TCRdb re-called the 5' RACE reads through MiXCR, storing one row per CDR3 protein. The profile shows 350,000 to 400,000 distinct CDR3 sequences, approximately 10% of them singletons. This clonotype was observed a handful of times. The antigen remains unidentified. This rearrangement joins TRBV5-1 to TRBJ2-2; no reliable D call. The specimen sequenced was naive T cells sorted from blood. This clonotype was sampled from a woman between 45 and 60 years old in good health. CDR3 DNA sequence: TGCGCCAGCAGCTTGAGTCAGGTTATGGTAAACACCGGGGAGCTGTTTTTT. This sequence encodes CASSLSQVMVNTGELFF. The full variable domain, completed using reference TRBV5-1 and TRBJ2-2, is KAGVTQTPRYLIKTRGQQVTLSCSPISGHRSVSWYQQTPGQGLQFLFEYFSETQRNKGNFPGRFSGRQFSNSRSEMNVSTLELGDSALYLCASSLSQVMVNTGELFFGEGSRLTVL.